These 20 T cell receptor beta chains were all obtained from the same sample, sequenced in a study of Graves' ophthalmopathy and Graves' hyperthyroidism (dated by TCRdb to between 2017 and 2018). The sequencer listed for this sample is Illumina HiSeq 2000. For repertoire sequencing, the TCR beta CDR3 regions were amplified from RNA transcripts. The first round of RT-PCR was done with HTBI primers and the Qiagen OneStep RT-PCR kit, and was followed by a second round of multiplex PCR, then size selection and purification. Using fastp at Q25 and MiXCR, TCRdb reprocessed the public reads and kept productive beta chains. CDR3 protein duplicates are merged, each entry listing the most common genes and DNA. The sample table shows under 350,000 distinct CDR3 sequences, and about 17% are seen once. 10% to 15% of the sample is in the top ten clones. The sequenced material came from peripheral blood. The receptors were gathered from an adult man with Graves' ophthalmopathy.

This clonotype was observed at least ten times. The CDR3: CSARGSYTGELFF. As DNA, the CDR3 is TGCAGCGCTAGGGGGAGCTACACCGGGGAGCTGTTTTTT. The V call is TRBV29-1, the J call TRBJ2-2, with D maybe TRBD1 (6 bases). CDR1 is SQVTM, CDR2 ANQGSEA, per germline. The CDR3 contains 13 residues. The germline V and J ends were trimmed by 7 bases and 3 bases, with 12 bases remaining between them.

In its sample, this clonotype was seen many times. The chain is built from TRBV6-5 and TRBJ2-5; D may be TRBD1 or TRBD2 (5 bases each). The V end lost 7 bases, the J end lost 0 bases, and 9 bases lay between the germline ends. From germline, CDR1 is MNHEY and CDR2 SVGAGI. CDR3 length: 13 amino acids. CDR3 loop: CASTGTDQETQYF. The CDR3 DNA is TGTGCCAGCACCGGGACCGACCAAGAGACCCAGTACTTC.

This clonotype showed up many times. This chain connects TRBV6-2 or TRBV6-3 to TRBJ1-5; D may be TRBD1 (5 bases). Trimming took off 2 bases at V and 7 bases at J, with 12 bases between the two ends. Germline-derived CDR1 and CDR2 are MNHEY and SVGEGT. This CDR3 is built from 14 residues. In nucleotides, the CDR3 is TGTGCCAGCAGTTACGGAGGGAAGGGGCAGCCCCAGCATTTT. Encoded protein: CASSYGGKGQPQHF.

This clonotype showed up many times. The genes are TRBV5-6 and TRBJ1-2, with 10 bases lining up with TRBD1. This CDR3 comprises 16 residues. The V gene's germline CDR1 is SGHDT and CDR2 YYEEEE. Losses at the gene ends were 3 bases for V and 1 base for J; bases not matched to a gene: 6. The CDR3 sequence: CASSYGTGAYNYGYTF. The CDR3, as DNA: TGTGCCAGCAGCTACGGGACAGGGGCCTATAACTATGGCTACACCTTC.

This clonotype was recorded many times. The limits of the CDR3 on the DNA are not certain, so only TCRdb's listed CDR3 is given. The CDR3 sequence: CASSFGTGALWYF. This chain joins TRBV7-2 and TRBJ2-4; the table calls TRBD1, which could not be checked here. CDR1 SGHTA and CDR2 FQGNSA come from the germline V gene. The CDR3 has 13 residues if both end residues are counted.

This clonotype was seen a handful of times. J is TRBJ1-5 and V is TRBV6-1; a possible D gene is TRBD1 (5 bases). From germline, CDR1 is MNHNS and CDR2 SASEGT. This CDR3 is 12 amino acids long. The germline V and J ends were trimmed by 9 bases and 6 bases, with 12 bases remaining between them. The CDR3 DNA follows: TGTGCCAGTCGATTACAGGCTCAGCCCCAGCATTTT. Its translation: CASRLQAQPQHF.

This clonotype was detected many times. This rearrangement joins TRBV20-1 to TRBJ2-7; D is undetermined. This CDR3 comprises 14 residues. Germline CDR1 is DFQATT and CDR2 is SNEGSKA (reference sequence). V lost 3 bases and J 2 bases, leaving 14 bases between the germline ends. This chain's CDR3 is CSARGLGNPYEQYF. The CDR3, as DNA: TGCAGTGCTAGGGGGTTGGGCAATCCCTACGAGCAGTACTTC.

This clonotype has a count of ten or more. The chain couples TRBV27 to TRBJ2-5, with D possibly called TRBD1 or TRBD2 (5 bases each). CDR3 size: 17 residues. CDR1 and CDR2 from the germline V gene are MNHEY and SMNVEV (reference sequence). The ends were cut back, 0 bases at V and 5 bases at J, with 19 bases in the middle. CDR3 residues: CASSLSFRDAGGETQYF. The CDR3 nucleotides read TGTGCCAGCAGTTTATCCTTCAGGGACGCAGGCGGGGAGACCCAGTACTTC.

This clonotype was observed at least ten times. The V and J genes are TRBV5-1 and TRBJ1-2; 9 bases align to TRBD1. Germline CDR1 is SGHRS and CDR2 is YFSETQ. This CDR3 comprises 12 residues. The J segment lost 8 bases and the V segment lost 7 bases, leaving 6 bases of the junction unmatched. CDR3 loop: CASGTDRGGYTF. The CDR3 region has the DNA TGCGCCAGCGGCACGGACAGGGGAGGCTACACCTTC.

This clonotype came up many times. The rearrangement links TRBV6-1 to TRBJ1-2; 11 bases map to TRBD1. The CDR3 spans 15 residues. The V gene end was trimmed by 1 base and the J gene end by 8 bases; junction bases not matched to a gene: 6. Germline V CDR1 and CDR2: MNHNS, SASEGT. CDR3 amino acids: CASSEVGQGALGYTF. DNA for the CDR3: TGTGCCAGCAGTGAAGTTGGACAGGGGGCGTTGGGCTACACCTTC.

This clonotype has a handful of counts. A much bigger clone sits one base away, suggesting this may be a read error. The rearrangement joins TRBV5-6 to TRBJ1-1; possibly TRBD1 for D (5 bases). Germline V gene sequence: CDR1 SGHDT, CDR2 YYEEEE. V lost 3 bases to trimming and J lost 6 bases, with 21 bases between them. This CDR3 has 16 residues. The CDR3 region is CASSSNLRGRVSEAFF. The CDR3 nucleotides read TGTGCCAGCAGCTCCAACCTTCGTGGCAGGGTTTCTGAAGCTTTCTTT.

This clonotype was seen ten or more times. This rearrangement joins TRBV24-1 to TRBJ1-2; D not resolved. Germline CDR1 and CDR2: KGHDR and SFDVKD. Trimming shortened V by 5 bases and J by 5 bases, and 14 bases separated the two germline ends. The CDR3 runs to 14 residues. In DNA, the CDR3 is TGTGCCACCAGTGGCCCTACCTATTTGTATGGCTACACCTTC. Translating gives CATSGPTYLYGYTF.

This clonotype was recorded at least ten times. This rearrangement joins TRBV12-3 or TRBV12-4 to TRBJ1-2; D unresolved. V was shortened by 3 bases and J by 3 bases, with 11 bases between the two germline ends. This CDR3 has 14 amino acids. The CDR3 DNA follows: TGTGCCAGCAGTTTTACACAGAACCACTATGGCTACACCTTC. Translating gives CASSFTQNHYGYTF.

This clonotype has a count of ten or more. The chain uses TRBV6-2 or TRBV6-3 and TRBJ2-5, with TRBD2 matching over 14 bases. Unmatched junction bases numbered 6, after V lost 6 bases and J lost 3 bases. The CDR3 covers 16 residues. Germline V CDR1 and CDR2: MNHEY, SVGEGT. This CDR3 reads CASSPGTSGREETQYF. CDR3 bases: TGTGCCAGCAGCCCCGGGACTAGCGGGAGAGAAGAGACCCAGTACTTC.

This clonotype was recorded at least ten times. The genes are TRBV5-5 and TRBJ2-7; tentatively, D is TRBD2 (5 bases). Trimming pared 4 bases from V and 7 bases from J, leaving 18 bases between. The germline V gene has CDR1 SGHKS and CDR2 YYEKEE (reference sequence). CDR3 length: 14 amino acids. CDR3 residues: CASSTGNLPGEQYF. In DNA, the CDR3 is TGTGCCAGCAGCACCGGGAACCTACCGGGGGAGCAGTACTTC.

The V gene is TRBV3-1, the J gene TRBJ1-1; D might be TRBD1 (6 bases). Trimming took off 3 bases at V and 6 bases at J, with 14 bases between the two ends. CDR3 length: 14 amino acids. The germline V gene encodes CDR1 LGHDT and CDR2 YNNKEL (reference sequence). The CDR3 sequence: CASSHRDRLSEAFF. The CDR3 DNA reads TGTGCCAGCAGCCACCGCGACAGGTTATCTGAAGCTTTCTTT.

There are many counts of this clonotype. CDR3 sequence: CSAVDDNQETQYF. The CDR3 DNA sequence: TGCAGTGCTGTTGACGACAACCAAGAGACCCAGTACTTC. The V call is TRBV20-1, the J call TRBJ2-5; no definite D call. Trimming shortened V by 5 bases and J by 0 bases, and 10 bases separated the two germline ends. CDR1 and CDR2 (germline): DFQATT, SNEGSKA (reference sequence). The CDR3 has 13 amino acids.

This clonotype has at least ten counts. The CDR3 DNA is TGTGCCAGCAGCTTAGTGAGGGAATGGAACACCGGGGAGCTGTTTTTT. Translating it yields CASSLVREWNTGELFF. V gene TRBV13 combines with J gene TRBJ2-2, with D maybe TRBD2 (5 bases). The CDR3 loop spans 16 amino acids. V lost 1 base and J lost 1, with 10 bases in between. From germline, CDR1 is PRHDT and CDR2 FYEKMQ (reference sequence).

Many counts were recorded for this clonotype. The chain combines TRBV12-3 or TRBV12-4 with TRBJ1-2, with D possibly TRBD1 on 5 matching bases. With 3 bases removed from V and 2 bases from J, the gap between germline ends came to 25 bases. The CDR3 is 19 amino acids. Here the CDR3 DNA reads TGTGCCAGCAGTTTGAAGTTGGCAGGAAGGTTTTGGGGGAACTATGGCTACACCTTC. Translated, it gives CASSLKLAGRFWGNYGYTF.

The table lists this clonotype with many counts. The chain employs TRBV20-1 and TRBJ1-1, with 11 bases lining up with TRBD1. This CDR3 contains 15 residues. V lost 6 bases, J lost 4 bases, and 10 bases stayed unmatched. Looked up from germline, CDR1 is DFQATT and CDR2 is SNEGSKA (reference sequence). CDR3 protein: CSAATWGQGGTEAFF. The CDR3 DNA is TGCAGTGCCGCCACCTGGGGACAGGGGGGCACTGAAGCTTTCTTT.